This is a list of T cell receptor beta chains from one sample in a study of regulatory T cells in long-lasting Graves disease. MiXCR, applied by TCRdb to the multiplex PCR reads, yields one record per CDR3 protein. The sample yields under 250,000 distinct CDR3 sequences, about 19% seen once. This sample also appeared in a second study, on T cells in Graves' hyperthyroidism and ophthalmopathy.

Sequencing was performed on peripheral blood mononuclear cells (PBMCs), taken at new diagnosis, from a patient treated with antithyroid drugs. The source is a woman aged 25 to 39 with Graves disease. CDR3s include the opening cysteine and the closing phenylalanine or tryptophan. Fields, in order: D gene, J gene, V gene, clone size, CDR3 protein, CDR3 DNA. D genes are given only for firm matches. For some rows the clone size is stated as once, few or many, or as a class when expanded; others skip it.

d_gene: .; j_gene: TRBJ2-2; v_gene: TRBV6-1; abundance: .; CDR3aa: CAGGYTNTGELFF; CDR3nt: TGTGCCGGAGGGTACACGAACACCGGGGAGCTGTTTTTT
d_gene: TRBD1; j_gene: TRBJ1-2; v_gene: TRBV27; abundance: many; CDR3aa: CASSQTGGSGYTF; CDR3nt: TGTGCCAGCAGTCAAACAGGGGGTTCTGGCTACACCTTC
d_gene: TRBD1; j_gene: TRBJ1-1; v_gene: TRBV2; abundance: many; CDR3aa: CASSDRGSAVDTEAFF; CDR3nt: TGTGCCAGCAGTGACAGGGGGAGTGCTGTTGACACTGAAGCTTTCTTT
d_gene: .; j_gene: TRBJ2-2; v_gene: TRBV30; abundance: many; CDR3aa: CAWSIGGLVAGELFF; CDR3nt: TGTGCCTGGAGTATCGGGGGGCTTGTGGCCGGGGAGCTGTTTTTT
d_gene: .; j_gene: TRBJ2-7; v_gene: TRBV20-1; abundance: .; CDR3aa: CSARDLASWGHDEQYF; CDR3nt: TGCAGTGCTAGAGACCTCGCGTCTTGGGGGCACGACGAGCAGTACTTC
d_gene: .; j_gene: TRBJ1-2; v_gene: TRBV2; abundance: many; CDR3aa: CASSTEINYGYTF; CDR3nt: TGTGCCAGCAGTACAGAAATTAACTATGGCTACACCTTC
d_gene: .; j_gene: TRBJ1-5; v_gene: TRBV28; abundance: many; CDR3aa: CASSPRTEIYSNQPQHF; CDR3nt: TGTGCCAGCAGTCCCCGGACAGAAATTTATAGCAATCAGCCCCAGCATTTT
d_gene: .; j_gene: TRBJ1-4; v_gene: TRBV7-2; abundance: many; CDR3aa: CASSLRAGSAEKLFF; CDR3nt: TGTGCCAGCAGCTTAAGGGCAGGCTCCGCCGAAAAACTGTTTTTT
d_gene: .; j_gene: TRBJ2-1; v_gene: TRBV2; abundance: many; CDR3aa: CASERSSGEQFF; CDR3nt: TGTGCCAGCGAAAGGAGCTCGGGTGAGCAGTTCTTC
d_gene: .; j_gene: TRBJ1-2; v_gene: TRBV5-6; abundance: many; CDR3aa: CASSLARSYGYTF; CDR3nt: TGTGCCAGCAGCTTGGCGAGGAGCTATGGCTACACCTTC
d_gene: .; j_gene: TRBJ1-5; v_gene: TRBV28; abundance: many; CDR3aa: CASISGGGNQPQHF; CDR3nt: TGTGCCAGCATTTCTGGTGGGGGCAATCAGCCCCAGCATTTT
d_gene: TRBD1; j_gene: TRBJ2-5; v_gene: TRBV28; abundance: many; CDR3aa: CASSLMGTGGETQYF; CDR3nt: TGTGCCAGCAGTTTAATGGGGACAGGGGGCGAGACCCAGTACTTC
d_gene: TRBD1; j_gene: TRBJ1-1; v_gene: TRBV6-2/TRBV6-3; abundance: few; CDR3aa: CASTQGAFQAFF; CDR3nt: TGTGCCAGCACACAGGGGGCGTTTCAAGCTTTCTTT
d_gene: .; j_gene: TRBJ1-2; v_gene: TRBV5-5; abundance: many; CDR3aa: CASSWDLAGAYGYTF; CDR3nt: TGTGCCAGCAGCTGGGACCTCGCCGGGGCCTATGGCTACACCTTC
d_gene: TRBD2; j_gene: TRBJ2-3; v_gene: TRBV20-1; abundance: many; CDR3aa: CSASNLAGRTDTQYF; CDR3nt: TGCAGTGCCTCCAACCTAGCGGGGCGCACAGATACGCAGTATTTT
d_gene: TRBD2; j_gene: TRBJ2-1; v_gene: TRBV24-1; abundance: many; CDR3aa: CATSDPRPGLGHEQFF; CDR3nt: TGTGCCACCAGTGACCCTCGACCGGGACTAGGTCATGAGCAGTTCTTC
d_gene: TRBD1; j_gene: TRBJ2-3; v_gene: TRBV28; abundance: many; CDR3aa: CASRGQPTDTQYF; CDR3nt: TGTGCCAGCAGGGGACAGCCGACAGATACGCAGTATTTT
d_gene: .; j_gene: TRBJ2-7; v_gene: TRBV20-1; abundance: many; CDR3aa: CSARAGVTYEQYF; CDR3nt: TGCAGTGCTAGAGCGGGGGTAACCTACGAGCAGTACTTC
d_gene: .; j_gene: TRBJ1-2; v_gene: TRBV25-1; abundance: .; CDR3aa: CASSEPGTGAGGYTF; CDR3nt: TGTGCCAGCAGTGAGCCTGGGACTGGAGCGGGCGGCTACACCTTC
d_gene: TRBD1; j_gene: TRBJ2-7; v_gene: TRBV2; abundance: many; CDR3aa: CASSETPGQGVYEQYF; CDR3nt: TGTGCCAGCAGTGAAACGCCGGGACAGGGGGTCTACGAGCAGTACTTC
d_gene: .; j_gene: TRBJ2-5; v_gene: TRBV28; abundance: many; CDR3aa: CASSLLQNLETQYF; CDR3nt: TGTGCCAGCAGTTTACTGCAGAATCTAGAGACCCAGTACTTC
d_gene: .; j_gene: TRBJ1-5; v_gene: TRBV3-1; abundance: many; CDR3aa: CASSQDWSSGQPQHF; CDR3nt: TGTGCCAGCAGCCAAGATTGGTCCTCGGGGCAGCCCCAGCATTTT
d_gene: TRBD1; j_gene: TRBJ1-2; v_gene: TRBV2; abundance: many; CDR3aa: CASGVTGTAYGYTF; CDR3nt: TGTGCCAGCGGGGTAACCGGGACAGCCTATGGCTACACCTTC
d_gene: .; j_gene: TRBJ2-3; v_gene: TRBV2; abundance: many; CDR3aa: CASGRSSTTDTQYF; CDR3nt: TGTGCCAGCGGTAGGAGTAGCACGACAGATACGCAGTATTTT
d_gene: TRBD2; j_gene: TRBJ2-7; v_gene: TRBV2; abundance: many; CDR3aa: CASAEVLAVHEQYF; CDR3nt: TGTGCCAGCGCTGAGGTCCTAGCGGTCCACGAGCAGTACTTC
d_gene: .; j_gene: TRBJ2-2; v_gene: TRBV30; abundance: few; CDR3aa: CAWGQEALGELFF; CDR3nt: TGTGCCTGGGGGCAGGAGGCCCTCGGGGAGCTGTTTTTT
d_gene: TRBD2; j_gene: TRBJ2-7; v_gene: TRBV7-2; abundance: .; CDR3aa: CASSYGLGFVGVEQCF; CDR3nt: TGTGCCAGCAGCTACGGACTAGGGTTTGTGGGTGTTGAGCAGTGCTTC
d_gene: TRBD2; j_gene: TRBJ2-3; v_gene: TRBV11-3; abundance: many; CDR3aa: CASSLRSGGRATDTQYF; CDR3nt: TGTGCCAGCAGCTTGCGTAGCGGGGGGAGGGCCACAGATACGCAGTATTTT
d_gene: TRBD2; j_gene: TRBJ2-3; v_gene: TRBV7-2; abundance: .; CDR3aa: CASSLASSGDTQYF; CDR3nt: TGTGCCAGCAGCTTAGCGAGTAGCGGGGATACGCAGTATTTT